What follows are 10 T cell receptor beta chains derived from one specimen sequenced in a study of T-cell reconstitution after alpha-beta-depleted transplantation in children. Molecular barcoding with unique molecular identifiers was used for the TCRbeta library. TCRdb re-called the PCR reads with MiXCR, one entry per CDR3 protein. The sample holds about 500,000 distinct CDR3 sequences, roughly an eighth seen once. The sequences come from PBMCs, mostly from graft donor cells, collected 180 days after TCRalphabeta/CD19-depleted stem cell transplant. All receptors derive from a female patient aged 2-10 years who had a stem cell transplant for aplastic anemia, so the T cells may come from the graft donor.

This clonotype was detected many times. The rearrangement joins TRBV12-3 or TRBV12-4 to TRBJ2-7; D is unresolved. Trimming took 3 bases from V and 3 from J, leaving 3 bases between them. This CDR3 region has 11 residues. The CDR3 spells CASSFGYEQYF. The CDR3 DNA reads as TGTGCCAGCAGTTTTGGCTACGAGCAGTACTTC.

The chain joins TRBV12-3 or TRBV12-4 to TRBJ2-4; D is undetermined. This CDR3 is built from 13 residues. V lost 2 bases and J 6 bases, leaving 8 bases between the germline ends. The DNA for the CDR3 is TGTGCCAGCAGTTTACCCGACCCAAACATTCAGTACTTC. Its translation: CASSLPDPNIQYF.

This clonotype turned up a few times. The CDR3 loop reads CATSRDRVRDEQYF. The CDR3 bases are TGTGCCACCAGCAGAGACAGGGTCCGCGACGAGCAGTACTTC. V is TRBV15 and J is TRBJ2-7; tentative D call: TRBD1 (5 bases). Trimming removed 0 bases at V and 5 bases at J, with 11 bases between. CDR1 and CDR2 (germline): LNHNV, YYDKDF (reference sequence). This CDR3 has 14 amino acids.

This clonotype showed up just a few times. The chain recombines TRBV10-2 with TRBJ2-7; D remains ambiguous. The V gene's germline CDR1 is WSHSY and CDR2 SAAADI. The CDR3 sequence is 12 residues long. Trimming stripped 0 bases from V and 1 base from J, with 1 base between. DNA for the CDR3: TGCGCCAGCAGTGAGTCGTCCTACGAGCAGTACGTC. Protein: CASSESSYEQYV.

This sequence joins TRBV7-9 and TRBJ2-1, with D possibly TRBD2 on 6 matching bases. The CDR3 has 15 amino acids. V was shortened by 1 base and J by 8 bases, with 15 bases between the two germline ends. From germline, CDR1 is SEHNR and CDR2 FQNEAQ (reference sequence). CDR3 amino acids: CASSLGGDGIHEQFF. The CDR3 DNA follows: TGTGCCAGCAGCTTAGGGGGGGACGGGATCCATGAGCAGTTCTTC. The full variable domain, with the rest looked up from reference TRBV7-9 and TRBJ2-1, is DTGVSQNPRHKITKRGQNVTFRCDPISEHNRLYWYRQTLGQGPEFLTYFQNEAQLEKSRLLSDRFSAERPKGSFSTLEIQRTEQGDSAMYLCASSLGGDGIHEQFFGPGTRLTVL.

This clonotype was counted at least ten times. The chain employs TRBV20-1 and TRBJ2-1; possibly TRBD2 for D (6 bases). The germline CDR1 and CDR2 sequences are DFQATT and SNEGSKA (reference sequence). There are 12 residues in the CDR3. V was cut by 5 bases and J by 9 bases, with 14 bases left in between. CDR3 sequence: CSASGGHGEQFF. The DNA for the CDR3 is TGCAGTGCTTCCGGAGGGCACGGTGAGCAGTTCTTC.

The chain employs TRBV15 and TRBJ1-5, with TRBD1 matching over 7 bases. J was trimmed by 0 bases and V by 3 bases; bases with no gene match: 11. The germline CDR1 and CDR2 sequences are LNHNV and YYDKDF (reference sequence). The CDR3 has 18 residues. CDR3: CATSRTLPGQNSNQPQHF. CDR3 bases: TGTGCCACCAGCAGGACCCTTCCGGGACAGAATAGCAATCAGCCCCAGCATTTT.

J is TRBJ2-1 and V is TRBV3-1; TRBD2 matches 12 bases. Germline lookup yields CDR1 LGHDT and CDR2 YNNKEL (reference sequence). The CDR3 runs 18 residues. V trimming: 4 bases; J trimming: 2 bases; junction bases outside the gene matches: 9. The CDR3 DNA reads TGTGCCAGCAGCCCACCCACTAGCGGGAGGACCACCTACAATGAGCAGTTCTTC. It is translated as CASSPPTSGRTTYNEQFF.

The sample holds a few counts of this clonotype. The chain couples TRBV29-1 to TRBJ2-3; possible D gene TRBD1, 6 bases. Germline CDR1 and CDR2: SQVTM and ANQGSEA. The CDR3 has 13 residues. V lost 8 bases and J lost 0, with 12 bases in between. The CDR3 spells CSLDRPSTDTQYF. Written as DNA, the CDR3 is TGCAGCCTAGACAGGCCTAGCACAGATACGCAGTATTTT.

The sample holds a few counts of this clonotype. The chain recombines TRBV28 with TRBJ2-5, with D tentatively TRBD2 (5 bases). Deletions cut 5 bases from V and 1 base from J, with 14 bases between. There are 15 residues in the CDR3. Per germline, CDR1 MDHEN and CDR2 SYDVKM. The CDR3 is CASSPGWGAQETQYF. The DNA for the CDR3 is TGTGCCAGCAGTCCCGGGTGGGGAGCCCAAGAGACCCAGTACTTC.